This TCR beta chain emerged from a study of cytomegalovirus exposure and HLA in healthy donors. Study-wide findings and caveats: Later analysis associated a missense DCLRE1C variant with TCR beta V- and J-gene trimming. The study labeled 150 or so TCR beta chains cytomegalovirus-associated.

Germline V CDR1 and CDR2: LGHNA, YSLEER. V was shortened by 0 bases and J by 5 bases, with 12 bases between the two germline ends. The CDR3 is 15 amino acids. A word on this clone: What it binds is not known.

Donors had nominal health at sampling but likely had unrecorded immune exposures. Both 60 Vbeta primers and 13 Jbeta primers went into the PCR. TCRdb's table, derived via immunoSEQ multiplex PCR, lists solely in-frame clones and lacks some. The data show about 150,000 clones, roughly 85% seen once. V usage is TRBV4-3 and J usage is TRBJ2-3; maybe TRBD1 (6 bases). Sequenced: PBMCs. The clonotype originates from a young woman in good health and CMV-seronegative. The CDR3 here is CASSQEWQGIDTQYF. In DNA form, the CDR3 reads TGCGCCAGCAGCCAAGAATGGCAGGGGATAGATACGCAGTATTTT.